The 30 T cell receptor beta chains below were found in one sample sequenced in a study of Ad26.COV2.S vaccination and SARS-CoV-2 variants. The treatment was: some 20 received Ad26.COV2.S at low or high dose, single or two shots; a few received placebo; per-sample allocation not given. Day 63 following the first vaccine or placebo injection was when the samples were taken. Some clones are missing from TCRdb's copy, which holds only in-frame ones; the method was immunoSEQ multiplex PCR. The sample yields hundreds of thousands of clones, around 90% seen once. The material was peripheral blood, obtained in a trial of Ad26.COV2.S vaccine versus placebo. These receptors all stem from a person between 18 and 65 years old who received the Ad26.COV2.S COVID-19 vaccine or a placebo.

The V and J genes are TRBV7-3 and TRBJ1-6; D gene uncertain. The CDR3 extends over 15 amino acids. V dropped 5 bases and J dropped 2 bases, with 10 bases sitting between them. Germline V gene data show CDR1 as SGHTA and CDR2 as FQGTGA. CDR3 protein: CASSGRDPYNSPLHF. In DNA, the CDR3 is TGTGCCAGCAGCGGGCGAGATCCCTATAATTCACCCCTCCACTTT. The full variable domain, rest sourced from reference TRBV7-3 and TRBJ1-6, is GAGVSQTPSNKVTEKGKYVELRCDPISGHTALYWYRQSLGQGPEFLIYFQGTGAADDSGLPNDRFFAVRPEGSVSTLKIQRTERGDSAVYLCASSGRDPYNSPLHFGNGTRLTVT.

The rearrangement uses TRBV6-5 and TRBJ2-1, with TRBD2 identical over 11 bases. This CDR3 spans 14 amino acids. The trim removed 2 bases at V and 8 bases at J, leaving 2 bases unmatched. The germline V gene has CDR1 MNHEY and CDR2 SVGAGI. CDR3 DNA sequence: TGTGCCAGCAGTTACACTAGCGGGGGTGATGAGCAGTTCTTC. The encoded protein is CASSYTSGGDEQFF.

This chain connects TRBV5-6 to TRBJ2-7; 11 bases map to TRBD1. Germline V CDR1 and CDR2: SGHDT, YYEEEE. This CDR3 comprises 14 residues. The V segment lost 3 bases and the J segment 6 bases; nucleotides outside the gene matches: 5. CDR3 protein: CASSYGQGASEQYF. The CDR3 DNA sequence: TGTGCCAGCAGCTACGGACAGGGGGCTTCCGAGCAGTACTTC.

The chain joins TRBV6-2 or TRBV6-3 to TRBJ1-5; a weak D match, TRBD1 (5 bases). Trimming removed 2 bases from V and 0 bases from J, with 8 bases in between. CDR1 MNHEY and CDR2 SVGEGT come from the germline V gene. CDR3 size: 15 residues. The CDR3 region is CASSYGAYSNQPQHF. CDR3 DNA: TGTGCCAGCAGTTACGGGGCTTATAGCAATCAGCCCCAGCATTTT.

The rearrangement links TRBV29-1 to TRBJ2-1, with a tentative D call TRBD1 (6 bases). The V end was cut by 3 bases, the J end by 0 bases, with 15 bases between. This CDR3 is 16 amino acids long. Germline CDR1 and CDR2: SQVTM and ANQGSEA. The CDR3 coding sequence is TGCAGCGTTGACGGCAGGGGCCTGACCTCCTACAATGAGCAGTTCTTC. This sequence encodes CSVDGRGLTSYNEQFF.

This chain connects TRBV4-2 to TRBJ1-1, with no clear D. Deletions cut 2 bases from V and 7 bases from J, with 8 bases between. Germline CDR1 reads LGHNA; CDR2 reads YNFKEQ. The CDR3 has 12 amino acids. For the CDR3, the DNA is TGTGCCAGCAGCCAAAGTTCTGTTGAAGCTTTCTTT. Translation: CASSQSSVEAFF.

The chain joins TRBV5-1 to TRBJ2-1; D may be TRBD2 (5 bases). Per the germline V gene, CDR1 is SGHRS and CDR2 is YFSETQ. Trimming left V 1 base short and J 9 bases short, with 20 bases between. The CDR3 contains 16 residues. The CDR3 bases are TGCGCCAGCAGCTTGACCGGACCGCTGGCTGAGGGTGAGCAGTTCTTC. Its translation: CASSLTGPLAEGEQFF.

The genes are TRBV4-3 and TRBJ1-2, with D possibly TRBD1 on 5 matching bases. Looked up from germline, CDR1 is LGHNA and CDR2 is YSLEER. The V end was cut by 0 bases, the J end by 3 bases, with 8 bases between. The CDR3 is made up of 14 amino acids. In DNA form, the CDR3 reads TGCGCCAGCAGCCAAGATACGACAGACTATGGCTACACCTTC. Residues: CASSQDTTDYGYTF.

The rearrangement links TRBV3-1 (or the pseudogene TRBV3-2) to TRBJ1-5; possible D gene TRBD1, 6 bases. The germline V gene has CDR1 LGHDT and CDR2 YNNKEL (reference sequence). The V gene lost 1 base and the J gene lost 5 bases, with 12 bases spanning the gap. CDR3 size: 15 residues. The CDR3 reads CASSQGGGRDQPQHF. In nucleotides, the CDR3 is TGTGCCAGCAGCCAAGGAGGGGGGAGGGATCAGCCCCAGCATTTT.

The V and J genes are TRBV9 and TRBJ1-6; D is possibly TRBD1 (6 bases). CDR1 is SGDLS, CDR2 YYNGEE, per germline. The CDR3 extends over 13 amino acids. Trimming pared 7 bases from V and 7 bases from J, leaving 12 bases between. CDR3 residues: CASGGPGNSPLHF. DNA for the CDR3: TGTGCCAGCGGGGGCCCGGGGAATTCACCCCTCCACTTT.

The sample holds one count of this clone. The chain combines TRBV11-2 with TRBJ1-2; no clear D. The CDR3 length is 12 residues. Trimming took off 2 bases at V and 8 bases at J, with 9 bases between the two ends. Germline values: CDR1 SGHAT, CDR2 FQNNGV. The DNA for the CDR3 is TGTGCCAGCAGCTTAAATTCGGGCGGCTACACCTTC. Translation: CASSLNSGGYTF. Full variable domain (rest looked up from reference TRBV11-2 and TRBJ1-2): EAGVAQSPRYKIIEKRQSVAFWCNPISGHATLYWYQQILGQGPKLLIQFQNNGVVDDSQLPKDRFSAERLKGVDSTLKIQPAKLEDSAVYLCASSLNSGGYTFGSGTRLTVV.

The CDR3: CASTWTANEKLFF. The CDR3 DNA sequence: TGTGCCAGCACCTGGACAGCAAATGAAAAACTGTTTTTT. The rearrangement joins TRBV12-3 or TRBV12-4 to TRBJ1-4; D possibly corresponds to TRBD1 (6 bases). The CDR3 has 13 residues. V was pared by 7 bases and J by 5 bases, with 11 bases between.

The chain combines TRBV4-1 with TRBJ1-6; weak D call: TRBD1 (5 bases). The CDR3 spans 14 residues. Germline CDR1 is MGHRA and CDR2 is YSYEKL. V was clipped by 3 bases and J by 7 bases, with 10 bases between them. The CDR3, as DNA: TGCGCCAGCAGCCAGCTAGCAGGGAATTCACCCCTCCACTTT. This translates into CASSQLAGNSPLHF.

This clone occurred once. The sample holds other DNA sequences that translate to the same CDR3. This sequence joins TRBV6-5 and TRBJ2-1; the D is unclear. V lost 6 bases to trimming and J lost 9 bases, with 9 bases between them. Germline V gene data show CDR1 as MNHEY and CDR2 as SVGAGI. The CDR3 totals 11 residues. Written as DNA, the CDR3 is TGTGCCAGCAGCTGGGGTGGTGAGCAGTTCTTC. Translated, it gives CASSWGGEQFF.

The chain employs TRBV7-9 and TRBJ1-2; 8 bases match TRBD1. CDR1 and CDR2 (germline): SEHNR, FQNEAQ (reference sequence). J was trimmed by 6 bases and V by 5 bases; bases with no gene match: 11. This CDR3 has 15 amino acids. The CDR3 sequence: CASSPPDGTGNGYTF. DNA of the CDR3: TGTGCCAGCAGCCCTCCCGACGGGACAGGCAATGGCTACACCTTC.

The genes are TRBV4-2 and TRBJ2-3; no definite D call. In germline, CDR1 is LGHNA, CDR2 YNFKEQ. The CDR3 extends over 14 amino acids. The V gene lost 1 base and the J gene lost 0 bases, with 5 bases spanning the gap. CDR3 in amino acids: CASSQAVSTDTQYF. As DNA, the CDR3 is TGTGCCAGCAGCCAAGCGGTAAGCACAGATACGCAGTATTTT.

This chain uses TRBV15 with TRBJ1-5, with D uncertain. V lost 8 bases to trimming and J lost 3 bases, with 8 bases between them. The germline V gene encodes CDR1 LNHNV and CDR2 YYDKDF (reference sequence). CDR3 length: 12 amino acids. In DNA form, the CDR3 reads TGTGCCACCCAGGCATACAATCAGCCCCAGCATTTT. Translation gives CATQAYNQPQHF.

The chain carries TRBV13 and TRBJ2-3, with 10 bases lining up with TRBD1. From germline, CDR1 is PRHDT and CDR2 FYEKMQ (reference sequence). V was pared by 6 bases and J by 5 bases, with 5 bases of the junction left unmatched. The CDR3 has 14 amino acids. In DNA, the CDR3 is TGTGCCAGCAGTACCGGACAGGGGGTAGATACGCAGTATTTT. Its translation: CASSTGQGVDTQYF.

This chain connects TRBV30 to TRBJ1-2; D remains ambiguous. V was trimmed by 0 bases and J by 4 bases, leaving 6 bases between them. There are 12 residues in the CDR3. Germline assignment: CDR1 GTSNPN and CDR2 SVGIG (reference sequence). The CDR3 sequence is CAWSVLTYGYTF. The CDR3 nucleotides read TGTGCCTGGAGTGTTTTAACCTATGGCTACACCTTC.

The chain has TRBV12-3 or TRBV12-4 and TRBJ2-5, with D perhaps matching TRBD2 (6 bases). The CDR3 has 13 amino acids. V was shortened by 3 bases and J by 4 bases, with 9 bases between the two germline ends. CDR3 in amino acids: CASSLSGGETQYF. CDR3 sequence (DNA): TGTGCCAGCAGTTTGTCCGGGGGAGAGACCCAGTACTTC.

This clone was seen once. This chain links TRBV5-1 with TRBJ1-1; D ambiguous. Per germline, CDR1 SGHRS and CDR2 YFSETQ. V dropped 4 bases and J dropped 1 base, with 11 bases sitting between them. The CDR3 length is 14 residues. CDR3 DNA sequence: TGCGCCAGCAGCGCCCGGGATAAGAACACTGAAGCTTTCTTT. Translation: CASSARDKNTEAFF.

The genes are TRBV12-3 or TRBV12-4 and TRBJ2-2; D is unresolved. The CDR3 spans 13 residues. The V and J ends lost 2 bases and 3 bases respectively, with 4 bases between them. In nucleotides, the CDR3 is TGTGCCAGCAGTTTAATCGACACCGGGGAGCTGTTTTTT. Amino acids: CASSLIDTGELFF.

The V call is TRBV4-1, the J call TRBJ2-7; either TRBD1 or TRBD2 may fit D (7 bases each). Trimming removed 6 bases at V and 2 bases at J, with 17 bases between. CDR1 MGHRA and CDR2 YSYEKL come from the germline V gene. The CDR3 runs 15 residues. Written as DNA, the CDR3 is TGCGCCAGCAGTCCAAGGGAGGGGGCTACCTACGAGCAGTACTTC. It yields the protein CASSPREGATYEQYF.

This chain connects TRBV14 to TRBJ1-1; D remains ambiguous. The CDR3 runs to 12 residues. Looked up from germline, CDR1 is SGHDN and CDR2 is FVKESK. Between the trimmed V and J ends, which lost 4 bases and 6 bases, there was a span of 9 bases. This chain's CDR3 is CASSPLRAEAFF. The CDR3 DNA sequence: TGTGCCAGCAGCCCCTTACGGGCTGAAGCTTTCTTT.

The chain is built from TRBV6-5 and TRBJ2-7; D remains ambiguous. V was trimmed by 3 bases and J by 1 base, leaving 7 bases between them. CDR1 is MNHEY and CDR2 is SVGAGI in the germline V gene. The CDR3 is made up of 13 amino acids. CDR3 bases: TGTGCCAGCAGTTATAAAGAATCCTACGAGCAGTACTTC. Its protein product is CASSYKESYEQYF.

V and J are TRBV6-5 and TRBJ2-5; D is perhaps TRBD1 (5 bases). Germline V CDR1 and CDR2: MNHEY, SVGAGI. The CDR3 covers 14 residues. V was cut by 6 bases and J by 1 base, with 12 bases left in between. The CDR3 DNA reads TGTGCCAGCAGCCCCGGAGACAGCCAAGAGACCCAGTACTTC. Translating gives CASSPGDSQETQYF.

The chain employs TRBV11-1 and TRBJ2-3; TRBD2 agrees at 10 bases. The CDR3 covers 15 residues. Losses at the gene ends were 6 bases for V and 4 bases for J; bases not matched to a gene: 7. The V gene's germline CDR1 is SGHAT and CDR2 FQDESV (reference sequence). The CDR3 DNA follows: TGTGCCAGCAGTTTTCAGCGGGGGGGTTCAGATACGCAGTATTTT. Amino acid sequence: CASSFQRGGSDTQYF.

V is TRBV5-4 and J is TRBJ1-2, with D maybe TRBD1 (5 bases). The CDR3 has 13 residues. The germline V gene has CDR1 SGHNT and CDR2 YYREEE (reference sequence). Trimming removed 4 bases from V and 5 bases from J, with 12 bases in between. The DNA of the CDR3 is TGTGCCAGCAGCCCCGGGACGGGGTATGGCTACACCTTC. This sequence encodes CASSPGTGYGYTF.

Only one count was recorded for this clone. This chain links TRBV5-4 with TRBJ1-5; D is perhaps TRBD1 (5 bases). Trimming left V 0 bases short and J 7 bases short, with 11 bases between. This CDR3 region has 14 residues. In germline, CDR1 is SGHNT, CDR2 YYREEE (reference sequence). Here the CDR3 reads CASSLEGDEQPQHF. The CDR3 DNA sequence: TGTGCCAGCAGCTTGGAAGGGGATGAACAGCCCCAGCATTTT. Supplemented by reference TRBV5-4 and TRBJ1-5, the full variable domain reads ETGVTQSPTHLIKTRGQQVTLRCSSQSGHNTVSWYQQALGQGPQFIFQYYREEENGRGNFPPRFSGLQFPNYSSELNVNALELDDSALYLCASSLEGDEQPQHFGDGTRLSIL.

J is TRBJ2-7 and V is TRBV14; D not resolved. This CDR3 is 12 amino acids long. V dropped 6 bases and J dropped 3 bases, with 9 bases sitting between them. Germline loops: CDR1 SGHDN, CDR2 FVKESK. CDR3 bases: TGTGCCAGCAGTTACAATAACTACGAGCAGTACTTC. Translating gives CASSYNNYEQYF.